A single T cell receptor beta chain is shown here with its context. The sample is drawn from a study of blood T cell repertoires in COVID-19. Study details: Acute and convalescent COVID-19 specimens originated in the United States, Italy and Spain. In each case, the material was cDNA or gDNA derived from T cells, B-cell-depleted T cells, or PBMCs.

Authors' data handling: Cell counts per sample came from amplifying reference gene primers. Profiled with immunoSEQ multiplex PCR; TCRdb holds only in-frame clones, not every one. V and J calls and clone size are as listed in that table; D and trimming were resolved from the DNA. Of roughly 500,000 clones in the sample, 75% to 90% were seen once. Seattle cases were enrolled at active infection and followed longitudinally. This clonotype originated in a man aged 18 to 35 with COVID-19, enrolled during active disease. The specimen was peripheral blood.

In nucleotides, the CDR3 is TGTGCCAGCAGTTTCGACAGGGGGCTTAGCGGGGAGCTGTTTTTT. This codes for CASSFDRGLSGELFF. This chain uses TRBV6-5 with TRBJ2-2; 10 nucleotides align to TRBD1. The germline gives CDR1 MNHEY, CDR2 SVGAGI. V lost 4 bases to trimming and J lost 7 bases; unmatched junction nucleotides: 6. The CDR3 length is 15 residues.